Listed below are T cell receptor beta chains from one sample, sequenced in a study of cytomegalovirus exposure and HLA in healthy donors. This table comes from immunoSEQ multiplex PCR, and its TCRdb copy is limited to in-frame clones, with some not included. In the table there are 75,000 to 90,000 clones, approximately 95% of which are singletons. Sequencing was performed on PBMCs. The source of these receptors is a man aged 18 to 29 in good health and CMV-seropositive. The CDR3 runs from the conserved cysteine through the conserved F or W. A D gene is named only where the DNA matches it firmly. Clone sizes are given selectively: once, few, many, or a class where the clone is expanded.

d_call: -; cdr3_length: 12; v_call: TRBV6-5; j_call: TRBJ1-1; clone_size: -; cdr3_nt: TGTGCCAGCAGTTACGCGGGCACTGAAGCTTTCTTT; cdr3_aa: CASSYAGTEAFF
d_call: -; cdr3_length: 14; v_call: TRBV7-9; j_call: TRBJ1-2; clone_size: -; cdr3_nt: TGTGCCAGCAGCTTAGCGCCGACAGCCTATGGCTACACCTTC; cdr3_aa: CASSLAPTAYGYTF
d_call: TRBD2; cdr3_length: 16; v_call: TRBV7-9; j_call: TRBJ2-1; clone_size: -; cdr3_nt: TGTGCCAGCAGCTTACTCCCCAGCGGGGGCTACAATGAGCAGTTCTTC; cdr3_aa: CASSLLPSGGYNEQFF
d_call: -; cdr3_length: 16; v_call: TRBV21-1; j_call: TRBJ1-5; clone_size: -; cdr3_nt: TGTGCCAGCAGCAAAGCAACAGGGGAGGTCGAACAGCCCCAGCATTTT; cdr3_aa: CASSKATGEVEQPQHF
d_call: -; cdr3_length: 14; v_call: TRBV30; j_call: TRBJ2-1; clone_size: few; cdr3_nt: TGTGCCTGGAGTGTGAAGGCGGGCCTTAGTGAGCAGTTCTTC; cdr3_aa: CAWSVKAGLSEQFF
d_call: TRBD2; cdr3_length: 18; v_call: TRBV2; j_call: TRBJ2-5; clone_size: -; cdr3_nt: TGTGCCAGCAGCGGGAACGTAATAGCGGGAAGGGTACAAGAGACCCAGTACTTC; cdr3_aa: CASSGNVIAGRVQETQYF
d_call: -; cdr3_length: 15; v_call: TRBV28; j_call: TRBJ2-7; clone_size: once; cdr3_nt: TGTGCCAGCAGTTTGTTGGACAGCTTAGCCTACGAGCAGTACTTC; cdr3_aa: CASSLLDSLAYEQYF
d_call: TRBD1; cdr3_length: 16; v_call: TRBV7-9; j_call: TRBJ2-7; clone_size: -; cdr3_nt: TGTGCCAGCAGCTTCATGGGACAGGGGGTACCCGACGAGCAGTACTTC; cdr3_aa: CASSFMGQGVPDEQYF
d_call: -; cdr3_length: 15; v_call: TRBV19; j_call: TRBJ2-1; clone_size: once; cdr3_nt: TGTGCCAGTAGTATCGGGGTAGCGGCCTACAATGAGCAGTTCTTC; cdr3_aa: CASSIGVAAYNEQFF
d_call: -; cdr3_length: 16; v_call: TRBV9; j_call: TRBJ1-5; clone_size: -; cdr3_nt: TGTGCCAGCAGCGTAGGGGGCGGGATCAGCAATCAGCCCCAGCATTTT; cdr3_aa: CASSVGGGISNQPQHF
d_call: -; cdr3_length: 16; v_call: TRBV19; j_call: TRBJ1-2; clone_size: -; cdr3_nt: TGTGCCAGTAGTTCTCAGAACGGACAGTCCCCCTATGGCTACACCTTC; cdr3_aa: CASSSQNGQSPYGYTF
d_call: -; cdr3_length: 11; v_call: TRBV20-1; j_call: TRBJ2-7; clone_size: -; cdr3_nt: TGCAGTGCTAGGGCTTATGTTGTGCAGTACTTC; cdr3_aa: CSARAYVVQYF
d_call: -; cdr3_length: 18; v_call: TRBV5-1; j_call: TRBJ2-6; clone_size: -; cdr3_nt: TGCGCCAGCAGCTTGTATTCGACACAGTTCCCTGGGGCCAACGTCCTGACTTTC; cdr3_aa: CASSLYSTQFPGANVLTF
d_call: TRBD1; cdr3_length: 14; v_call: TRBV10-3; j_call: TRBJ1-1; clone_size: -; cdr3_nt: TGTGCCATCAGGGACAGGGGGCTTAACACTGAAGCTTTCTTT; cdr3_aa: CAIRDRGLNTEAFF
d_call: -; cdr3_length: 14; v_call: TRBV28; j_call: TRBJ2-7; clone_size: -; cdr3_nt: TGTGCCAGCAGTCCCCGACACTTATCCTACGAGCAGTACTTC; cdr3_aa: CASSPRHLSYEQYF
d_call: TRBD1; cdr3_length: 13; v_call: TRBV2; j_call: TRBJ1-2; clone_size: few; cdr3_nt: TGTGCCAGCAGTACTCGGACAGGGCATGGCTACACCTTC; cdr3_aa: CASSTRTGHGYTF
d_call: -; cdr3_length: 14; v_call: TRBV28; j_call: TRBJ2-4; clone_size: -; cdr3_nt: TGTGCCAGCAGTTTACCGGGGGATTTCGACATTCAGTACTTC; cdr3_aa: CASSLPGDFDIQYF
d_call: TRBD2; cdr3_length: 16; v_call: TRBV4-1; j_call: TRBJ2-2; clone_size: -; cdr3_nt: TGCGCCAGCAGCCAAGATTGGACTAGCGGTGGGGGGGAGCTGTTTTTT; cdr3_aa: CASSQDWTSGGGELFF
d_call: -; cdr3_length: 14; v_call: TRBV10-3; j_call: TRBJ2-3; clone_size: -; cdr3_nt: TGTGCCTCAAGGCGGGGGCCTAGCACAGATACGCAGTATTTT; cdr3_aa: CASRRGPSTDTQYF
d_call: -; cdr3_length: 13; v_call: TRBV6-5; j_call: TRBJ2-7; clone_size: -; cdr3_nt: TGTGCCAGCAGTTACTCGGACACCTACGAGCAGTACTTC; cdr3_aa: CASSYSDTYEQYF
d_call: TRBD1; cdr3_length: 16; v_call: TRBV7-2; j_call: TRBJ2-7; clone_size: -; cdr3_nt: TGTGCCAGCAGCCCTCCCTCGAAGGGGGCGGGTTACGAGCAGTACTTC; cdr3_aa: CASSPPSKGAGYEQYF
d_call: TRBD1; cdr3_length: 15; v_call: TRBV6-1; j_call: TRBJ1-1; clone_size: -; cdr3_nt: TGTGCCAGCAGTGGTAGGGACAGGGAATCGACTGAAGCTTTCTTT; cdr3_aa: CASSGRDRESTEAFF
d_call: -; cdr3_length: 17; v_call: TRBV10-1; j_call: TRBJ1-2; clone_size: -; cdr3_nt: TGCGCCAGCAGTTTAAACTTACTCCGACTTCGGTTCTATGGCTACACCTTC; cdr3_aa: CASSLNLLRLRFYGYTF
d_call: -; cdr3_length: 14; v_call: TRBV27; j_call: TRBJ2-3; clone_size: once; cdr3_nt: TGTGCCAGCTATTCTAGACAGGGCACAGATACGCAGTATTTT; cdr3_aa: CASYSRQGTDTQYF
d_call: TRBD2; cdr3_length: 16; v_call: TRBV19; j_call: TRBJ2-7; clone_size: -; cdr3_nt: TGTGCCAGTAGTCCTCTGACTAGCGGGAGGGCCATCGAGCAGTACTTC; cdr3_aa: CASSPLTSGRAIEQYF
d_call: -; cdr3_length: 14; v_call: TRBV5-4; j_call: TRBJ1-1; clone_size: -; cdr3_nt: TGTGCCAGCAGCTTCGCAGGTTTGAACACTGAAGCTTTCTTT; cdr3_aa: CASSFAGLNTEAFF
d_call: TRBD2; cdr3_length: 14; v_call: TRBV28; j_call: TRBJ2-7; clone_size: -; cdr3_nt: TGTGCCAGCAGCTCGAGACTAGCCGGGGGCGAGCAGTACTTC; cdr3_aa: CASSSRLAGGEQYF
d_call: TRBD2; cdr3_length: 15; v_call: TRBV27; j_call: TRBJ2-4; clone_size: -; cdr3_nt: TGTGCCAGCAGTGCGGGGGGACTAGCCAAAAACATTCAGTACTTC; cdr3_aa: CASSAGGLAKNIQYF
d_call: TRBD2; cdr3_length: 17; v_call: TRBV11-2; j_call: TRBJ2-2; clone_size: -; cdr3_nt: TGTGCCAGCAGCTTAATCGGGGGGTATGGGAACACCGGGGAGCTGTTTTTT; cdr3_aa: CASSLIGGYGNTGELFF
d_call: -; cdr3_length: 13; v_call: TRBV13; j_call: TRBJ1-2; clone_size: -; cdr3_nt: TGTGCCAGCAGCTTAGGACCCGTCCGAGACTACACCTTC; cdr3_aa: CASSLGPVRDYTF
d_call: TRBD1; cdr3_length: 19; v_call: TRBV9; j_call: TRBJ2-5; clone_size: once; cdr3_nt: TGTGCCAGCAGCGTCTCTAGGACAGGGACAAGGGGATTCCAAGAGACCCAGTACTTC; cdr3_aa: CASSVSRTGTRGFQETQYF
d_call: TRBD1; cdr3_length: 16; v_call: TRBV10-3; j_call: TRBJ1-1; clone_size: -; cdr3_nt: TGTGCCATCAGTGAGTATCCTGGACAGGGGGATACTGAAGCTTTCTTT; cdr3_aa: CAISEYPGQGDTEAFF
d_call: TRBD1; cdr3_length: 14; v_call: TRBV30; j_call: TRBJ2-7; clone_size: -; cdr3_nt: TGTGCCTGGAGCTACATCCGGGACAGGGGTGAGCAGTACTTC; cdr3_aa: CAWSYIRDRGEQYF
d_call: -; cdr3_length: 13; v_call: TRBV30; j_call: TRBJ1-3; clone_size: -; cdr3_nt: TGTGCCTGGAAGTTTAGCTCTGGAAACACCATATATTTT; cdr3_aa: CAWKFSSGNTIYF
d_call: -; cdr3_length: 17; v_call: TRBV6-1; j_call: TRBJ1-5; clone_size: -; cdr3_nt: TGTGCCAGCAGTGAAGATGTATTACAGAGTGGCAATCAGCCCCAGCATTTT; cdr3_aa: CASSEDVLQSGNQPQHF
d_call: TRBD1; cdr3_length: 14; v_call: TRBV11-2; j_call: TRBJ1-2; clone_size: once; cdr3_nt: TGTGCCAGCAGCTTAGGCAGGGGGCGAGATGGCTACACCTTC; cdr3_aa: CASSLGRGRDGYTF
d_call: TRBD1; cdr3_length: 13; v_call: TRBV5-1; j_call: TRBJ1-1; clone_size: -; cdr3_nt: TGCGCCAGCAGCTTGGGAACAGGGGCTGAAGCTTTCTTT; cdr3_aa: CASSLGTGAEAFF